Described below is a single T cell receptor beta chain sequence and its context. TCRdb's copy holds only in-frame clones and misses some; the assay was immunoSEQ multiplex PCR. The top ten clones hold approximately 7.3% of a sample with hundreds of thousands of clones, about nine tenths of them seen once. The data are from a study of blood T cell repertoires in COVID-19. Unmatched junction bases numbered 6, after V lost 3 bases and J lost 5 bases. Germline-derived CDR1 and CDR2 are KGHDR and SFDVKD. The CDR3 has 15 amino acids. This chain links TRBV24-1 with TRBJ2-7; 10 bases match TRBD1. Specimen: peripheral blood. The sequence came from a woman in her seventies with COVID-19, enrolled during active disease. As DNA, the CDR3 is TGTGCCACCAGTGATACCGGGACAGGGGCCCACGAGCAGTACTTC. This translates into CATSDTGTGAHEQYF.